This T cell receptor (beta chain) comes out of a study of T cells in Graves' hyperthyroidism and ophthalmopathy. What was amplified from RNA transcripts were TCR beta CDR3 regions. The HTBI primer set drove a first-round RT-PCR of the TCR CDR3. MiXCR, run by TCRdb on the multiplex PCR reads, gives a single entry per CDR3 protein. The repertoire includes 250,000 to 300,000 distinct CDR3 sequences, over 15% of them detected once, and around 55% sits in the top ten. CDR1 and CDR2 (germline): SGHDT, YYEEEE. The V end lost 0 bases, the J end lost 7 bases, and 8 bases lay between the germline ends. The length of the CDR3 is 13 residues.

The source is an older woman with Graves' ophthalmopathy. V usage is TRBV5-6 and J usage is TRBJ1-5; D possibly corresponds to TRBD1 (6 bases). What was sequenced was blood. This CDR3 is CASSLGTDQPQHF. For the CDR3, the DNA is TGTGCCAGCAGCTTGGGGACAGACCAGCCCCAGCATTTT.